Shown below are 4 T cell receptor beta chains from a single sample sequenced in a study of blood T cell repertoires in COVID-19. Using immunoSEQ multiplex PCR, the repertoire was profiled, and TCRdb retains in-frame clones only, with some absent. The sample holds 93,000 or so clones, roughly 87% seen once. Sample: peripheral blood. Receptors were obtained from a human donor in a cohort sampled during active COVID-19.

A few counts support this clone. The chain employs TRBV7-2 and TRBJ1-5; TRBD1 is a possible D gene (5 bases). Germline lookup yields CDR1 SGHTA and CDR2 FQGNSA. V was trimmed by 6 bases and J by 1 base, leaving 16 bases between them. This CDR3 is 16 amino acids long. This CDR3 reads CASRHASTVSNQPQHF. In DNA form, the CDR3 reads TGTGCCAGCAGACACGCCTCGACAGTAAGCAATCAGCCCCAGCATTTT.

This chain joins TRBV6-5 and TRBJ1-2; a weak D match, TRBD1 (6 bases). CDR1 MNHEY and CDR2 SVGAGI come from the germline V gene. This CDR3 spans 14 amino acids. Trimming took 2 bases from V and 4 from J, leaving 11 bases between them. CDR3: CASSYLRGVYGYTF. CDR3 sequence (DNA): TGTGCCAGCAGTTACCTCAGGGGAGTCTATGGCTACACCTTC.

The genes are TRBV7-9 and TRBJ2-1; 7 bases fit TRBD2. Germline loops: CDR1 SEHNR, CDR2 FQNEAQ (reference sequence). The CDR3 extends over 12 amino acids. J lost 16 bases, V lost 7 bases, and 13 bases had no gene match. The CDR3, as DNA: TGTGCCAGCAACCACTTCGGGGACTACGGTTTCTTC. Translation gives CASNHFGDYGFF.

CDR3 bases: TGTGCCAGTAGTCCCCGAGTCCAGGGTAGCAATCAGCCCCAGCATTTT. Translation: CASSPRVQGSNQPQHF. The gene calls are TRBV19 and TRBJ1-5; D is perhaps TRBD1 (5 bases). The CDR3 loop spans 16 amino acids. The V end lost 5 bases, the J end lost 0 bases, and 14 bases lay between the germline ends. The germline CDR1 and CDR2 sequences are LNHDA and SQIVND (reference sequence). Variable domain in full (rest from reference TRBV19 and TRBJ1-5): DGGITQSPKYLFRKEGQNVTLSCEQNLNHDAMYWYRQDPGQGLRLIYYSQIVNDFQKGDIAEGYSVSREKKESFPLTVTSAQKNPTAFYLCASSPRVQGSNQPQHFGDGTRLSIL.